The 4 T cell receptor beta chains below were found in one sample sequenced in a study of cytomegalovirus exposure and HLA in healthy donors (dated by TCRdb to 2016 to 2017). Library preparation used the immunoSEQ multiplex PCR assay. For the multiplex PCR, a mixture combining 60 forward primers for TCR Vbeta segments and 13 reverse primers for TCR Jbeta segments was used. The source is immuneACCESS, and TCRdb retained only in-frame sequences with V and J called. Part of the clones is not carried over; for the studies checked, unresolved V genes explain less than half of this, and the remainder is unexplained. The sample yields some 130,000 clones; 75% to 85% were counted once. Of the sample, over 2.5% falls within the top ten clones. The sequenced material came from PBMCs. Source of these receptors: a male donor in good health and CMV-seronegative.

This clone was seen more than once but under ten times. The J gene is TRBJ2-1, the V gene TRBV5-4, with 9 positions matching TRBD2. After removal of 3 bases from V and 8 bases from J, the junction contained 6 bases not matched to a gene. The CDR3 covers 14 residues. Germline V lookup: CDR1 SGHNT, CDR2 YYREEE (reference sequence). The CDR3 DNA is TGTGCCAGCAGCTCAAAAGGCGGGAGGGATGAGCAGTTCTTC. Translation gives CASSSKGGRDEQFF.

This clone was seen once. The chain couples TRBV27 to TRBJ2-3; D call uncertain. Germline V gene lookup returns CDR1 MNHEY and CDR2 SMNVEV (reference sequence). This CDR3 has 13 amino acids. Trimming shortened V by 2 bases and J by 7 bases, and 10 bases separated the two germline ends. CDR3: CASSLRRSYTQYF. In nucleotides, the CDR3 is TGTGCCAGCAGTTTACGACGGAGTTATACGCAGTATTTT.

The chain links TRBV19 to TRBJ2-2; 13 bases match TRBD2. CDR1 is LNHDA, CDR2 SQIVND, per germline (reference sequence). The J segment lost 5 bases and the V segment lost 8 bases, leaving 8 bases of the junction unmatched. This CDR3 is built from 16 residues. CDR3 amino acids: CASGRGLAGRTGELFF. The CDR3 DNA reads TGTGCCAGTGGACGGGGACTAGCGGGGAGAACCGGGGAGCTGTTTTTT.

In its sample, this clone was seen a few times. The CDR3 here is CASSESTSGRPTDTQYF. DNA of the CDR3: TGTGCCAGCAGTGAGTCCACTAGCGGGAGACCCACAGATACGCAGTATTTT. The chain couples TRBV25-1 to TRBJ2-3; 11 nucleotides agree with TRBD2. CDR3 length equals 17 residues. Looked up from germline, CDR1 is MGHDK and CDR2 is SYGVNS. The V and J ends lost 3 bases and 2 bases, in that order; junction bases with no gene match: 7.